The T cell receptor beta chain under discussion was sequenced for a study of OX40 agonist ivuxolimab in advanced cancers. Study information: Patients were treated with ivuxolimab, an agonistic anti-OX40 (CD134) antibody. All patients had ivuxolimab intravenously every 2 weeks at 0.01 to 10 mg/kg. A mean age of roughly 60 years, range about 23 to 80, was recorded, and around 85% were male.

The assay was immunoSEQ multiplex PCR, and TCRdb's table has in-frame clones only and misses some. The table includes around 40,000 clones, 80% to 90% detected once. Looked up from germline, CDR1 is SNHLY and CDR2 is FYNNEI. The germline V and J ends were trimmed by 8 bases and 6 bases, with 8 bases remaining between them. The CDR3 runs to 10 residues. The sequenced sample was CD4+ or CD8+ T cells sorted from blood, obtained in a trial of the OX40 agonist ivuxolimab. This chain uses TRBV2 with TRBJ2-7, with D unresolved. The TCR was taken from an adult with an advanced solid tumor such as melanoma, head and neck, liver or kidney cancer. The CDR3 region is CASWSSEQYF. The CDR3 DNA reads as TGTGCCAGCTGGAGTAGCGAGCAGTACTTC. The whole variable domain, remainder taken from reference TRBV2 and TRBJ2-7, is EPEVTQTPSHQVTQMGQEVILRCVPISNHLYFYWYRQILGQKVEFLVSFYNNEISEKSEIFDDQFSVERPDGSNFTLKIRSTKLEDSAMYFCASWSSEQYFGPGTRLTVT.